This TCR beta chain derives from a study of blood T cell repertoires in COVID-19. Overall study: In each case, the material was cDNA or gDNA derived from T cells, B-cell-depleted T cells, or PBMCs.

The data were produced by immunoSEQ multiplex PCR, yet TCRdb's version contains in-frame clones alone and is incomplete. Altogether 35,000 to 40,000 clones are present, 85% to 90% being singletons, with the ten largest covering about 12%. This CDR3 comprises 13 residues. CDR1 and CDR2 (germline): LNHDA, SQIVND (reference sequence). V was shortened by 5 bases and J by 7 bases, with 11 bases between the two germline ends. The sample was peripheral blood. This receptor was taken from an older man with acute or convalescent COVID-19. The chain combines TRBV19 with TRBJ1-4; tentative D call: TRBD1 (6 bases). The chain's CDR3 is CASSGQRLEKLFF. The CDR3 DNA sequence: TGTGCCAGTAGTGGACAGCGACTTGAAAAACTGTTTTTT.